Below, 7 T cell receptor beta chains from the same sample are listed, as sequenced in a study of Ad26.COV2.S vaccination and SARS-CoV-2 variants. The treatment is: 15 to 20 received Ad26.COV2.S at low or high dose, single or two shots; 5 received placebo; per-sample allocation not given. Day 63 following the first vaccine or placebo injection was when the samples were taken. Data came from immunoSEQ multiplex PCR; TCRdb stores just in-frame clones and leaves some out. The table shows some 240,000 clones, with around nine tenths occurring only once. The sample here was peripheral blood, taken in a trial of Ad26.COV2.S vaccine versus placebo. The receptor set was obtained from a person aged 18 to 65 who received the Ad26.COV2.S COVID-19 vaccine or a placebo.

This sequence joins TRBV10-3 and TRBJ1-1; D remains unclear. Trimming stripped 7 bases from V and 3 bases from J, with 12 bases between. Germline assignment: CDR1 ENHRY and CDR2 SYGVKD. The CDR3 spans 13 residues. The CDR3 protein is CAITGPGDTEAFF. The CDR3 DNA sequence: TGTGCCATCACAGGACCTGGGGACACTGAAGCTTTCTTT.

The V and J genes are TRBV28 and TRBJ1-1; D gene unclear. The germline CDR1 and CDR2 sequences are MDHEN and SYDVKM. Trimming removed 3 bases from V and 8 bases from J, with 13 bases in between. This CDR3 has 13 amino acids. As DNA, the CDR3 is TGTGCCAGCAGTTTTGCGGGCCCCAAAGAAGCTTTCTTT. This gives the protein CASSFAGPKEAFF.

This clone was picked up one time. The J gene is TRBJ1-2, the V gene TRBV6-2 or TRBV6-3, with TRBD1 matching 9 bases. The CDR3 contains 13 residues. V shed 6 bases and J 4 bases; nucleotides not matched to a gene: 3. From germline, CDR1 is MNHEY and CDR2 SVGEGT. CDR3 region: CASSRDRAYGYTF. Here the CDR3 DNA reads TGTGCCAGCAGCCGGGACAGGGCCTATGGCTACACCTTC.

This clone was seen once. V gene TRBV19 combines with J gene TRBJ2-1, with a tentative D call TRBD1 (6 bases). V lost 7 bases and J lost 5, with 18 bases in between. In germline, CDR1 is LNHDA, CDR2 SQIVND (reference sequence). The CDR3 is 15 residues long. The CDR3 protein is CASTGQPMTHNEQFF. CDR3 sequence (DNA): TGTGCCAGTACCGGACAGCCGATGACACACAATGAGCAGTTCTTC. Supplemented by reference TRBV19 and TRBJ2-1, the full variable domain reads DGGITQSPKYLFRKEGQNVTLSCEQNLNHDAMYWYRQDPGQGLRLIYYSQIVNDFQKGDIAEGYSVSREKKESFPLTVTSAQKNPTAFYLCASTGQPMTHNEQFFGPGTRLTVL.

The chain has TRBV6-2 or TRBV6-3 and TRBJ2-1, with TRBD2 identical over 14 bases. The CDR3 covers 19 residues. Germline lookup yields CDR1 MNHEY and CDR2 SVGEGT. The V segment lost 2 bases and the J segment 0 bases; nucleotides outside the gene matches: 6. In DNA form, the CDR3 reads TGTGCCAGCAGTTACCAGACTAGCGGGAGGGGTAGCTCCTACAATGAGCAGTTCTTC. It codes for CASSYQTSGRGSSYNEQFF.

The chain recombines TRBV18 with TRBJ2-3, with a weak D call TRBD2 (5 bases). CDR1 KGHSH and CDR2 LQKENI come from the germline V gene. V lost 0 bases and J 4 bases, leaving 11 bases between the germline ends. This CDR3 comprises 15 residues. CDR3 nucleotides: TGTGCCAGCTCACCACCGAGAGGGTCGGCAGATACGCAGTATTTT. Its protein product is CASSPPRGSADTQYF.

This rearrangement joins TRBV5-1 to TRBJ1-1, with 8 positions matching TRBD1. Germline CDR1 and CDR2: SGHRS and YFSETQ. V lost 4 bases and J lost 4; bases outside the gene matches: 3. The CDR3 runs 13 residues. CDR3 DNA sequence: TGCGCCAGCAGCGTAACAGGGGGCACTGAAGCTTTCTTT. Its protein is CASSVTGGTEAFF.